The entry that follows covers one T cell receptor beta chain sequence. Its antigen is not known. The CDR3 consists of 15 residues. Germline V gives CDR1 DFQATT, CDR2 SNEGSKA (reference sequence). J was trimmed by 4 bases and V by 5 bases; bases with no gene match: 7. Each TCR beta library was made by quantitative 5'-RACE that incorporated molecular barcodes. TCRdb used MiXCR to reprocess the 5' RACE reads, holding one entry per CDR3 protein. This table has hundreds of thousands of distinct CDR3 sequences, over 9.5% appearing once. This sample was included in a study of CD8 T cells in ankylosing spondylitis. Findings and caveats of the study: There was reportedly significant enrichment of clones that were disease-linked in matched ankylosing spondylitis synovial fluid. In ankylosing spondylitis blood, a motif of several highly homologous TCR beta variants appeared characteristic.

The sequencing sample was made of blood, either unsorted or a sorted T cell fraction (not recorded which). This rearrangement joins TRBV20-1 to TRBJ2-2, with TRBD1 identical over 10 bases. The receptor's source is a male donor with ankylosing spondylitis. CDR3 residues: CSAVTGGSGTGELFF. Written as DNA, the CDR3 is TGCAGTGCTGTGACAGGGGGCTCGGGCACCGGGGAGCTGTTTTTT.